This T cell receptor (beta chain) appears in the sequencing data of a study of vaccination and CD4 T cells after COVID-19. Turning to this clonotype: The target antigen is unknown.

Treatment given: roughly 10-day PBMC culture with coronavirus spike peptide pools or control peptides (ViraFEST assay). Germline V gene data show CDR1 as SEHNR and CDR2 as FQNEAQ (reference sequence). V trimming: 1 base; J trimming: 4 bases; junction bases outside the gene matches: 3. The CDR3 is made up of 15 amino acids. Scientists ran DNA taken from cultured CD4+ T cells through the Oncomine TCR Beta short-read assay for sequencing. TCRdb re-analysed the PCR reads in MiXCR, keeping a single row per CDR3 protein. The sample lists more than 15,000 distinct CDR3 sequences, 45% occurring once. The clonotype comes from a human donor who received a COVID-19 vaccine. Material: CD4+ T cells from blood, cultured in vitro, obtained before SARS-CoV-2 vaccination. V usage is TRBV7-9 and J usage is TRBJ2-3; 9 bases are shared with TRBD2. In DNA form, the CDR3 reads TGTGCCAGCAGCTTAGGTTTAGCGGGGGCAGATACGCAGTATTTT. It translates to CASSLGLAGADTQYF.